A few counts support the clone carrying this T cell receptor (beta chain). Its antigen is unknown. The record originates from a study of T cells in localized non-small cell lung cancer. Overall study findings and caveats: Tumor showed lower T cell clonality than uninvolved adjacent lung, where it was highest. Adjacent lung tissue had a median roughly 52 of the top 100 clones found in the tumor.

Profiled with immunoSEQ multiplex PCR; TCRdb holds only in-frame clones, not every one. There are 45,000 to 65,000 clones in the sample; around 80% occur only once, and more than 4% lies in the top ten. V was trimmed by 4 bases and J by 1 base, leaving 12 bases between them. The CDR3 is 15 amino acids. In germline, CDR1 is MNHNS, CDR2 SASEGT. The rearrangement links TRBV6-1 to TRBJ2-3, with TRBD2 as a possible D gene (6 bases). This clonotype was obtained from a woman aged 40-75 years with stage II lung adenocarcinoma. The sequencing here drew on PBMCs, taken before any cancer treatment. The CDR3 nucleotides read TGTGCCAGCAGTGGGGAAGAGCGGGGCACAGATACGCAGTATTTT. It is translated as CASSGEERGTDTQYF.